The sequence of this T cell receptor beta chain was determined in a study of T cell changes during pregnancy in multiple sclerosis. Germline V CDR1 and CDR2: SNHLY, FYNNEI. This CDR3 has 19 residues. V was pared by 5 bases and J by 3 bases, with 28 bases between. Using immunoSEQ multiplex PCR, the repertoire was profiled, and TCRdb retains in-frame clones only, with some absent. The repertoire holds around 80,000 clones, about 94% seen once, with more than 0.85% in the top ten. The sample in question was peripheral blood, obtained in the second trimester of pregnancy. This rearrangement joins TRBV2 to TRBJ1-2; D possibly corresponds to TRBD1 (6 bases). This clonotype was obtained from a female donor in good health, enrolled as a control in a pregnancy study. The CDR3 DNA reads as TGTGCCAGCAGTCAATACGGTTCGATACGGGGGGCGTCTGACTATGGCTACACCTTC. It encodes CASSQYGSIRGASDYGYTF.